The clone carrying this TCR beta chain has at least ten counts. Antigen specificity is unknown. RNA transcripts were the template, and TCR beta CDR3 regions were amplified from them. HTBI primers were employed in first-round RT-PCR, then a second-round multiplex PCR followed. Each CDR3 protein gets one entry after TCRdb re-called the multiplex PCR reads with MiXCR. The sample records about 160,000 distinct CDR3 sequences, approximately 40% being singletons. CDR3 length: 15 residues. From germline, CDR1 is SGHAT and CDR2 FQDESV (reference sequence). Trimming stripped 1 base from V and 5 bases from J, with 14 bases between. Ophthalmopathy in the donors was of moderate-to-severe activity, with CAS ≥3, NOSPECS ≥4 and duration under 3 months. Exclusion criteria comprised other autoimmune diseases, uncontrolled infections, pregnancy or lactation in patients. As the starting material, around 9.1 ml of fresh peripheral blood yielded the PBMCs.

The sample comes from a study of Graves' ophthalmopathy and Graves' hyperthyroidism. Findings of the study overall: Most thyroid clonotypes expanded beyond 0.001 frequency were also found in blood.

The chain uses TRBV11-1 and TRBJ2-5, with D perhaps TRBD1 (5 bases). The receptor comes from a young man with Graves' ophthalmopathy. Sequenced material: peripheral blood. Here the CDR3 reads CASSLGQWAEETQYF. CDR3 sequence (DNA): TGTGCCAGCAGCTTAGGACAGTGGGCGGAGGAGACCCAGTACTTC.